The 13 T cell receptor beta chains given below trace back to one sample, sequenced in a study of blood T cells in healthy people across ages. Together with a sample-barcoded 5' primer, a J-beta primer mix was included in a second PCR lasting about 7 to 11 cycles. Via MiXCR, TCRdb re-called the 5' RACE reads, giving one row per CDR3 protein. Among roughly 700,000 distinct CDR3 sequences, roughly 49% were seen once, and the ten largest hold around 32%. The sequenced material came from blood. Every receptor here comes from a woman aged 55-70 years in good health.

This clonotype was observed once. This rearrangement joins TRBV7-9 to TRBJ2-5; TRBD2 aligns across 7 bases. Gene TRBJ2-7 matches the end of the DNA better, so the J call may be wrong. This CDR3 region has 14 residues. Germline V gene data show CDR1 as SEHNR and CDR2 as FQNEAQ (reference sequence). The CDR3 nucleotides are TGTGCCAGCAGCTTATTTGGGAGGGCACACGAGCAGTACTTC. It specifies CASSLFGRAHEQYF.

This clonotype appeared a few times. This chain uses TRBV4-3 with TRBJ1-1; possible D gene TRBD1, 5 bases. Trimming took 1 base from V and 1 from J, leaving 7 bases between them. Per the germline V gene, CDR1 is LGHNA and CDR2 is YSLEER. The CDR3 loop spans 14 amino acids. The CDR3 sequence is CASSQVGANTEAFF. The CDR3, as DNA: TGCGCCAGCAGCCAAGTTGGGGCGAACACTGAAGCTTTCTTT.

The genes are TRBV28 and TRBJ2-3, with no clear D. The V end was cut by 2 bases, the J end by 7 bases, with 7 bases between. CDR3 length equals 12 residues. Germline-derived CDR1 and CDR2 are MDHEN and SYDVKM. The chain's CDR3 is CASSLVENTQYF. Here the CDR3 DNA reads TGTGCCAGCAGTTTAGTGGAAAATACGCAGTATTTT. Together with reference TRBV28 and TRBJ2-3, the CDR3 gives the full variable domain: DVKVTQSSRYLVKRTGEKVFLECVQDMDHENMFWYRQDPGLGLRLIYFSYDVKMKEKGDIPEGYSVSREKKERFSLILESASTNQTSMYLCASSLVENTQYFGPGTRLTVL.

The CDR3 is CSARDLSGRVPPHLAQYF. The CDR3 region has the DNA TGCAGTGCTAGAGATCTAAGCGGGAGGGTCCCTCCCCACTTGGCGCAGTATTTT. The V and J genes are TRBV20-1 and TRBJ2-3; TRBD2 matches at 10 bases. The CDR3 has 18 amino acids. Germline V gene data show CDR1 as DFQATT and CDR2 as SNEGSKA (reference sequence). Losses at the gene ends were 0 bases for V and 10 bases for J; bases not matched to a gene: 19.

The V and J genes are TRBV7-3 and TRBJ1-1; D is possibly TRBD1 (5 bases). The CDR3 is 16 residues long. Germline V gene lookup returns CDR1 SGHTA and CDR2 FQGTGA. V was clipped by 7 bases and J by 1 base, with 19 bases between them. This chain's CDR3 is CASNLGSGHKNTEAFF. The CDR3 region has the DNA TGTGCCAGCAACCTGGGCTCAGGACACAAGAACACTGAAGCTTTCTTT.

V is TRBV5-6 and J is TRBJ2-7; D gene unclear. The J call is uncertain, as TRBJ2-5 better fits the DNA end. Germline V CDR1 and CDR2: SGHDT, YYEEEE. The CDR3 spans 15 residues. This chain's CDR3 is CASSLDLMAPETQYF. The CDR3 region has the DNA TGTGCCAGCAGCTTGGATCTGATGGCCCCAGAGACCCAGTACTTC.

The rearrangement joins TRBV20-1 to TRBJ2-2; D may be TRBD2 (5 bases). V shed 3 bases and J shed 8 bases, with 10 bases lying between them. The CDR3 is made up of 12 amino acids. CDR1 and CDR2 from the germline V gene are DFQATT and SNEGSKA (reference sequence). CDR3 in amino acids: CSASPTRGELFF. CDR3 nucleotides: TGCAGTGCTAGTCCTACTAGAGGGGAGCTGTTTTTT.

V gene TRBV28 combines with J gene TRBJ2-7, with D possibly called TRBD1 or TRBD2 (6 bases each). The CDR3 runs 15 residues. V lost 4 bases and J 2 bases, leaving 15 bases between the germline ends. CDR1 is MDHEN and CDR2 is SYDVKM in the germline V gene. The CDR3 loop reads CASSSGVGGAYEQYF. The CDR3, as DNA: TGTGCCAGCAGTTCAGGGGTGGGGGGAGCCTACGAGCAGTACTTC.

In DNA, the CDR3 is TGTGCCACGTACACGCTGAGACTAGCGGGAGGATACGAGCAGTACTTC. This gives the protein CATYTLRLAGGYEQYF. The chain joins TRBV6-2 or TRBV6-3 to TRBJ2-7; 13 bases line up with TRBD2. J lost 4 bases, V lost 10 bases, and 13 bases had no gene match. Germline V gene lookup returns CDR1 MNHEY and CDR2 SVGEGT. The CDR3 spans 16 residues.

The V and J genes are TRBV27 and TRBJ2-3; D is possibly TRBD2 (5 bases). Trimming took 2 bases from V and 2 from J, leaving 11 bases between them. Germline V gene sequence: CDR1 MNHEY, CDR2 SMNVEV (reference sequence). The CDR3 contains 15 residues. The CDR3 DNA reads as TGTGCCAGCAGTTTACGGAGCGGTACCACAGATACGCAGTATTTT. Translation gives CASSLRSGTTDTQYF.

The CDR3 region has the DNA TGTGCCAGCAGCTTAGTAGGACGTAACACCGGGGAGCTGTTTTTT. Encoded protein: CASSLVGRNTGELFF. The chain has TRBV7-9 and TRBJ2-2; the D is unclear. With 1 base removed from V and 2 bases from J, the gap between germline ends came to 8 bases. The CDR3 consists of 15 residues. Looked up from germline, CDR1 is SEHNR and CDR2 is FQNEAQ (reference sequence).

This clonotype was counted many times. The chain combines TRBV18 with TRBJ2-7; unclear D gene. V was cut by 1 base and J by 3 bases, with 7 bases left in between. The germline V gene has CDR1 KGHSH and CDR2 LQKENI. This CDR3 comprises 13 residues. CDR3 region: CASSPRQLYEQYF. DNA for the CDR3: TGTGCCAGCTCACCACGGCAACTCTACGAGCAGTACTTC.

The rearrangement uses TRBV12-3 or TRBV12-4 and TRBJ2-1; the D gene is possibly TRBD1 (5 bases). V was pared by 7 bases and J by 3 bases, with 16 bases between. This CDR3 region has 15 residues. CDR3 in DNA: TGTGCCAGCACCGACCCTGGGGCCCTCTACAATGAGCAGTTCTTC. This gives the protein CASTDPGALYNEQFF.